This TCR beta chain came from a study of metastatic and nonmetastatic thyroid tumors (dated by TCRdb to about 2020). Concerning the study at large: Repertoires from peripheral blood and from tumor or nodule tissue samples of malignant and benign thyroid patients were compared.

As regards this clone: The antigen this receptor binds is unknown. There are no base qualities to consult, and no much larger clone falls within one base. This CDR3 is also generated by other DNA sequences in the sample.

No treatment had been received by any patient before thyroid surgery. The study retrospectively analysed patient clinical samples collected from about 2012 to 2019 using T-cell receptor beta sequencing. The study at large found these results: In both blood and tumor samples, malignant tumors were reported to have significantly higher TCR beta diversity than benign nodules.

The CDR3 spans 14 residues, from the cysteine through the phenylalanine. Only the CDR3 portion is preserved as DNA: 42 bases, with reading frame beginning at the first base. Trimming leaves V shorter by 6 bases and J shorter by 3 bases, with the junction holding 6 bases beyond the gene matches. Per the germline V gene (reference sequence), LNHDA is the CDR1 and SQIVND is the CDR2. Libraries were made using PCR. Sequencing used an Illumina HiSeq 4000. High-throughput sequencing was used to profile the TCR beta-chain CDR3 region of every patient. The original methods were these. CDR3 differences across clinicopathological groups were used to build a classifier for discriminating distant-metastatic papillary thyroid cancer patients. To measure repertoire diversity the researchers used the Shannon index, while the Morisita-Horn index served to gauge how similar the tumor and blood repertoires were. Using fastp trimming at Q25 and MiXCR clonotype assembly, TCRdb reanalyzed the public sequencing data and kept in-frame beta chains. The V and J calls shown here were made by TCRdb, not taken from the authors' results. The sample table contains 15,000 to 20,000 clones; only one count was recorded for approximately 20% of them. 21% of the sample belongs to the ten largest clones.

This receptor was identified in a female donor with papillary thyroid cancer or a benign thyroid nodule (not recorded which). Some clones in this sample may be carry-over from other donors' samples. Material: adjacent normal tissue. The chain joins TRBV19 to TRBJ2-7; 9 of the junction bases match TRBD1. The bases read TGTGCCAGTAGCTGGGAGGGACAGGGCTACGAGCAGTACTTC. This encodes CASSWEGQGYEQYF.